The present entry profiles one T cell receptor beta chain with its context. In blood CD8+ and CD4+ T cells, TCR beta underwent sequencing. Both CD4+ and CD8+ T cells were negatively isolated, and TEMRA cells underwent FACS enrichment. This sample stems from a study of CD8 T cells in Susac syndrome. RNA amounts of roughly 0.5 to 1 ug underwent reverse transcription with random hexamers. An immunoSEQ multiplex PCR generated amplified TCR beta CDR3 products spanning 54 Vbeta and 13 Jbeta. Each CDR3 protein gets one entry after TCRdb re-called the immunoSEQ multiplex PCR reads with MiXCR. The sample lists 50,000 to 60,000 distinct CDR3 sequences, about 92% seen once, with 0.15% to 0.2% in the top ten. The CDR3 is 14 amino acids. The germline V gene encodes CDR1 SQVTM and CDR2 ANQGSEA. Trimming removed 5 bases from V and 3 bases from J, with 17 bases in between.

This receptor was taken from a human donor in good health. The sequenced sample was CD8+ T cells from PBMCs. The chain links TRBV29-1 to TRBJ2-7, with D perhaps being TRBD1 or TRBD2 (5 bases each). CDR3 nucleotide sequence: TGCAGCGTTTCGGGAACGGACACCCACTACGAGCAGTACTTC. Encoded protein: CSVSGTDTHYEQYF.